These 20 T cell receptor beta chains originate from one sample sequenced in a study of T-cell memory formation after mild COVID-19. TCRdb passed the 5' RACE reads through MiXCR, listing each CDR3 protein once. The sample consists of roughly 580,000 distinct CDR3 sequences, over 15% of them appearing once. The sample consisted of PBMCs or a T cell subset sorted from them (not recorded which). All receptors come from an adult woman who had mild COVID-19 (a few samples of this study predate the infection). Cell type and time point are not known.

This clonotype was found a few times. The V and J genes are TRBV4-3 and TRBJ1-5; D gene unclear. V shed 0 bases and J shed 5 bases, with 11 bases lying between them. This CDR3 comprises 15 residues. Germline assignment: CDR1 LGHNA and CDR2 YSLEER. The CDR3: CASSQDLSGHQPQHF. CDR3 nucleotide sequence: TGCGCCAGCAGCCAAGATCTGTCCGGACATCAGCCCCAGCATTTT.

This clonotype was counted between two and nine times. The chain recombines TRBV20-1 with TRBJ2-1; TRBD2 is a possible D gene (6 bases). The germline gives CDR1 DFQATT, CDR2 SNEGSKA (reference sequence). There are 19 residues in the CDR3. Trimming took off 5 bases at V and 4 bases at J, with 30 bases between the two ends. The chain's CDR3 is CSAPPLVSPGAGKYNEQFF. Here the CDR3 DNA reads TGCAGTGCTCCGCCTCTGGTATCCCCTGGCGCGGGGAAATACAATGAGCAGTTCTTC.

This chain links TRBV27 with TRBJ1-2; D not certain. With 3 bases removed from V and 4 bases from J, the gap between germline ends came to 9 bases. The germline V gene encodes CDR1 MNHEY and CDR2 SMNVEV (reference sequence). The CDR3 covers 13 residues. The CDR3, as DNA: TGTGCCAGCAGTTTCTCCGAGGCCTATGGCTACACCTTC. It translates to CASSFSEAYGYTF.

This clonotype appeared once. This chain uses TRBV29-1 with TRBJ2-2; tentatively, D is TRBD2 (5 bases). CDR3 size: 12 residues. Per germline, CDR1 SQVTM and CDR2 ANQGSEA. Trimming removed 5 bases from V and 5 bases from J, with 9 bases in between. The CDR3 sequence: CSVPRTTGELFF. CDR3 coding DNA: TGCAGCGTTCCTAGGACTACCGGGGAGCTGTTTTTT.

The CDR3 is CASSFQAGNNSPLHF. The DNA of the CDR3 is TGTGCCAGCAGCTTTCAGGCAGGGAATAATTCACCCCTCCACTTT. This chain uses TRBV7-8 with TRBJ1-6, with D possibly being TRBD1 (5 bases). With 3 bases removed from V and 5 bases from J, the gap between germline ends came to 11 bases. The CDR3 consists of 15 residues. Germline values: CDR1 SGHVS, CDR2 FQNEAQ.

This clonotype was seen only a few times. The chain joins TRBV20-1 to TRBJ2-1; 8 nucleotides agree with TRBD1. The CDR3 loop spans 13 amino acids. Trimming at V came to 6 bases and at J to 7 bases, leaving 8 bases not matched to a gene. Per the germline V gene, CDR1 is DFQATT and CDR2 is SNEGSKA (reference sequence). CDR3: CSADGQGANEQFF. The CDR3 nucleotides are TGCAGTGCGGACGGACAGGGAGCGAATGAGCAGTTCTTC.

The rearrangement links TRBV3-1 to TRBJ2-7; 7 nucleotides line up with TRBD1. Germline V CDR1 and CDR2: LGHDT, YNNKEL (reference sequence). This CDR3 has 12 amino acids. V lost 6 bases, J lost 6 bases, and 5 bases stayed unmatched. The CDR3 bases are TGTGCCAGCAGGGCAGGGGGTCGCGAGCAGTACTTC. Translation: CASRAGGREQYF.

In this sample, this clonotype turned up many times. The V gene is TRBV7-8, the J gene TRBJ2-1; tentative D call: TRBD1 (5 bases). Germline CDR1 SGHVS, CDR2 FQNEAQ. There are 14 residues in the CDR3. Trimming removed 5 bases at V and 7 bases at J, with 15 bases between. CDR3 nucleotide sequence: TGTGCCAGCAGCCCTGGGCAGGGTAGGAATGAGCAGTTCTTC. It codes for CASSPGQGRNEQFF.

This clonotype was seen only a few times. V usage is TRBV2 and J usage is TRBJ2-3, with 7 bases matching TRBD2. The CDR3 covers 15 residues. The germline V gene has CDR1 SNHLY and CDR2 FYNNEI. The V gene end was trimmed by 6 bases and the J gene end by 3 bases; junction bases not matched to a gene: 9. Here the CDR3 DNA reads TGTGCCAGCAGCTCTAGCGGACCCCGGACAGATACGCAGTATTTT. This gives the protein CASSSSGPRTDTQYF. The full variable domain, rest sourced from reference TRBV2 and TRBJ2-3, is EPEVTQTPSHQVTQMGQEVILRCVPISNHLYFYWYRQILGQKVEFLVSFYNNEISEKSEIFDDQFSVERPDGSNFTLKIRSTKLEDSAMYFCASSSSGPRTDTQYFGPGTRLTVL.

The chain couples TRBV12-3 or TRBV12-4 to TRBJ2-3, with 7 bases fitting TRBD2. This CDR3 is built from 18 residues. V lost 5 bases and J lost 0; bases outside the gene matches: 14. The CDR3 DNA reads as TGTGCCAGCAGTCCGCCATTGTGGGGGGACTATAGCACAGATACGCAGTATTTT. Amino acid sequence: CASSPPLWGDYSTDTQYF.

This clonotype showed up just a few times. V usage is TRBV6-5 and J usage is TRBJ2-1; TRBD1 agrees at 9 bases. The CDR3 is 14 amino acids. Germline V gene lookup returns CDR1 MNHEY and CDR2 SVGAGI. The V and J ends lost 6 bases and 8 bases, in that order; junction bases with no gene match: 8. This chain's CDR3 is CASRAGTGPYEQFF. The CDR3 region has the DNA TGTGCCAGCAGGGCCGGGACAGGGCCCTATGAGCAGTTCTTC.

This clonotype came up many times. This chain links TRBV3-1 with TRBJ2-5; D is undetermined. This CDR3 is 13 amino acids long. CDR1 LGHDT and CDR2 YNNKEL come from the germline V gene (reference sequence). V lost 0 bases and J lost 6, with 8 bases in between. The CDR3 coding sequence is TGTGCCAGCAGCCAAGATCCCAAGCAGACCCAGTACTTC. Translating it yields CASSQDPKQTQYF.

This sequence joins TRBV20-1 and TRBJ1-5; D unclear. This CDR3 is 12 amino acids long. Germline CDR1 reads DFQATT; CDR2 reads SNEGSKA (reference sequence). The germline V and J ends were trimmed by 6 bases and 1 base, with 7 bases remaining between them. CDR3: CSAGRSNQPQHF. The CDR3, as DNA: TGCAGTGCAGGAAGGAGCAATCAGCCCCAGCATTTT.

The J gene is TRBJ2-2, the V gene TRBV7-6; weak D call: TRBD1 (6 bases). This CDR3 contains 16 residues. The germline gives CDR1 SGHVS, CDR2 FNYEAQ. V lost 7 bases and J 5 bases, leaving 20 bases between the germline ends. The CDR3 sequence: CASKDANRASTGELFF. The CDR3 DNA sequence: TGTGCCAGCAAGGACGCGAACAGGGCGAGTACCGGGGAGCTGTTTTTT.

The chain links TRBV2 to TRBJ2-5, with TRBD1 matching over 8 bases. The CDR3 length is 15 residues. In germline, CDR1 is SNHLY, CDR2 FYNNEI. The trim removed 5 bases at V and 2 bases at J, leaving 7 bases unmatched. CDR3 sequence: CASSRQGTGQETQYF. The CDR3 bases are TGTGCCAGCAGTCGACAGGGGACGGGGCAAGAGACCCAGTACTTC.

Many counts were recorded for this clonotype. The CDR3 sequence is CASSPSGTSVYNEQFF. DNA of the CDR3: TGTGCCAGCAGTCCATCCGGGACTAGCGTCTACAATGAGCAGTTCTTC. This chain joins TRBV25-1 and TRBJ2-1; 10 bases agree with TRBD2. Losses at the gene ends were 5 bases for V and 3 bases for J; bases not matched to a gene: 7. CDR3 length: 16 amino acids. Germline V lookup: CDR1 MGHDK, CDR2 SYGVNS.

V usage is TRBV5-1 and J usage is TRBJ1-2; maybe TRBD1 (6 bases). The V end was cut by 0 bases, the J end by 4 bases, with 16 bases between. CDR3 size: 16 residues. Germline V CDR1 and CDR2: SGHRS, YFSETQ. CDR3 region: CASSLADGRGGYGYTF. CDR3 DNA sequence: TGCGCCAGCAGCTTGGCCGATGGCAGGGGCGGCTATGGCTACACCTTC. The whole variable domain, remainder taken from reference TRBV5-1 and TRBJ1-2, is KAGVTQTPRYLIKTRGQQVTLSCSPISGHRSVSWYQQTPGQGLQFLFEYFSETQRNKGNFPGRFSGRQFSNSRSEMNVSTLELGDSALYLCASSLADGRGGYGYTFGSGTRLTVV.

V usage is TRBV6-5 and J usage is TRBJ2-5; unclear D gene. Germline CDR1 reads MNHEY; CDR2 reads SVGAGI. The CDR3 extends over 16 amino acids. V gave up 2 bases and J gave up 4 bases, with 17 bases separating them. The CDR3 nucleotides are TGTGCCAGCAGTTACAGGTGGCAGGCCCTGGGAGAGACCCAGTACTTC. It yields the protein CASSYRWQALGETQYF.

This clonotype was detected a few times. V gene TRBV5-1 combines with J gene TRBJ1-2; 9 nucleotides line up with TRBD1. Germline V gene data show CDR1 as SGHRS and CDR2 as YFSETQ. V lost 4 bases to trimming and J lost 2 bases; unmatched junction nucleotides: 6. The CDR3 is 15 residues long. The CDR3 DNA reads as TGCGCCAGCAGCAGGACAGGGGACGAAAACTATGGCTACACCTTC. This sequence encodes CASSRTGDENYGYTF.

This clonotype was found many times. This sequence joins TRBV15 and TRBJ2-7; TRBD1 matches at 10 bases. The germline V gene encodes CDR1 LNHNV and CDR2 YYDKDF (reference sequence). V lost 9 bases, J lost 5 bases, and 7 bases stayed unmatched. The CDR3 spans 13 residues. The DNA for the CDR3 is TGTGCCACACGCCGGGACAGGGGCCACGAGCAGTACTTC. Translated: CATRRDRGHEQYF.